The 6 T cell receptor beta chains presented below share a single source sample, sequenced in a study of blood T cell repertoires in COVID-19. The table came from immunoSEQ multiplex PCR; TCRdb's copy has only in-frame clones and leaves some out. The data contain under 250,000 clones, approximately 85% of them singletons. The sequenced sample was peripheral blood. These receptors were obtained from a man in his forties or fifties who had recovered from COVID-19.

The chain uses TRBV7-6 and TRBJ2-4; 7 bases line up with TRBD1. V dropped 5 bases and J dropped 6; count of bases not matched to a gene: 7. The CDR3 extends over 14 amino acids. Per the germline V gene, CDR1 is SGHVS and CDR2 is FNYEAQ. The CDR3 sequence is CASSPGTVSNIQYF. The CDR3 region has the DNA TGTGCCAGCAGCCCCGGGACAGTCTCAAACATTCAGTACTTC.

The chain couples TRBV5-4 to TRBJ1-1, with 7 bases lining up with TRBD1. Per germline, CDR1 SGHNT and CDR2 YYREEE (reference sequence). The CDR3 consists of 14 residues. The V gene end was trimmed by 4 bases and the J gene end by 3 bases; junction bases not matched to a gene: 6. CDR3 DNA sequence: TGTGCCAGCAGCGGGGGACAGACGGACACTGAAGCTTTCTTT. Translated, it gives CASSGGQTDTEAFF.

V is TRBV18 and J is TRBJ2-1, with D possibly TRBD2 on 5 matching bases. Germline CDR1 and CDR2: KGHSH and LQKENI. V was trimmed by 4 bases and J by 9 bases, leaving 19 bases between them. This CDR3 region has 15 residues. The CDR3 here is CASSLFGRGDGEQFF. In nucleotides, the CDR3 is TGTGCCAGCTCACTTTTCGGACGGGGAGATGGTGAGCAGTTCTTC. Using reference TRBV18 and TRBJ2-1 for the parts outside the CDR3, the full variable domain is NAGVMQNPRHLVRRRGQEARLRCSPMKGHSHVYWYRQLPEEGLKFMVYLQKENIIDESGMPKERFSAEFPKEGPSILRIQQVVRGDSAAYFCASSLFGRGDGEQFFGPGTRLTVL.

The chain uses TRBV29-1 and TRBJ1-2; 7 nucleotides line up with TRBD1. With 6 bases clipped from V and 9 bases from J, the junction kept 13 bases outside the gene matches. CDR3 length: 13 amino acids. Germline V gene data show CDR1 as SQVTM and CDR2 as ANQGSEA. CDR3 sequence reads: CSVEHRGSASYTF. CDR3 nucleotides: TGCAGCGTGGAACACAGGGGTTCAGCGAGCTACACCTTC.

This clone came up once. The chain is built from TRBV7-9 and TRBJ2-7, with D possibly being TRBD1 (5 bases). Germline V CDR1 and CDR2: SEHNR, FQNEAQ (reference sequence). Trimming took 1 base from V and 0 from J, leaving 10 bases between them. The CDR3 spans 15 residues. The CDR3 sequence is CASSLGAGRSYEQYF. For the CDR3, the DNA is TGTGCCAGCAGCTTAGGAGCAGGGCGCTCCTACGAGCAGTACTTC.

The rearrangement joins TRBV19 to TRBJ1-5, with TRBD1 matching over 10 bases. Germline V lookup: CDR1 LNHDA, CDR2 SQIVND (reference sequence). The V and J ends lost 5 bases and 10 bases, in that order; junction bases with no gene match: 17. This CDR3 has 17 amino acids. The CDR3 DNA reads TGTGCCAGTAGTGACCCGGGACAGGGGAGCGGGAGAGGTCCCCAGCATTTT. Amino acids: CASSDPGQGSGRGPQHF.